Each of the 10 T cell receptor beta chains below was sequenced from the same sample in a study of cytomegalovirus exposure and HLA in healthy donors (dated by TCRdb to 2015 to 2018). Libraries were made using the immunoSEQ multiplex PCR assay. For the multiplex PCR, a mixture combining 60 forward primers for TCR Vbeta segments and 13 reverse primers for TCR Jbeta segments was used. As stored in TCRdb, this immuneACCESS dataset retains in-frame rearrangements with V and J assigned. A fraction of the clones does not appear; measured against another copy, unresolved V genes explain less than half of the discrepancy, and the remainder lacks a known reason. The sample has over 200,000 clones on record, 75% of them singletons. The ten most abundant clones make up roughly 1.9% of the sample. Sequences were obtained from PBMCs. The receptors were gathered from a woman aged 30 to 39 in good health and CMV-seronegative.

This clone was recorded once. The rearrangement links TRBV10-1 to TRBJ2-3; the D gene is possibly TRBD2 (6 bases). The CDR3 runs to 14 residues. Germline V CDR1 and CDR2: WNHNN, SYGVQD (reference sequence). Trimming left V 5 bases short and J 1 base short, with 10 bases between. The CDR3 DNA sequence: TGCGCCAGCAGTCTCGGAGGGCGCACAGATACGCAGTATTTT. Protein sequence: CASSLGGRTDTQYF.

The rearrangement uses TRBV30 and TRBJ1-4, with D possibly TRBD1 on 5 matching bases. Germline CDR1 GTSNPN, CDR2 SVGIG (reference sequence). Between the trimmed V and J ends, which lost 5 bases and 3 bases, there was a span of 13 bases. The CDR3 loop spans 14 amino acids. The DNA of the CDR3 is TGTGCCTGGGGTGCGGGACTAGCTAATGAAAAACTGTTTTTT. It encodes CAWGAGLANEKLFF.

This chain connects TRBV28 to TRBJ2-5; D may be TRBD1 (6 bases). CDR1 is MDHEN, CDR2 SYDVKM, per germline. Trimming removed 6 bases at V and 5 bases at J, with 22 bases between. CDR3 length: 16 residues. The CDR3 region has the DNA TGTGCCAGCAGCGCCGGAGCCAACAGGGATCGGGAGACCCAGTACTTC. This codes for CASSAGANRDRETQYF.

In this sample, this clone turned up a few times. This sequence joins TRBV2 and TRBJ2-6, with D possibly being TRBD1 (6 bases). The CDR3 spans 16 residues. CDR1 SNHLY and CDR2 FYNNEI come from the germline V gene. V lost 3 bases and J lost 0, with 9 bases in between. CDR3 region: CASSETGPSGANVLTF. The CDR3 coding sequence is TGTGCCAGCAGTGAGACAGGCCCCTCTGGGGCCAACGTCCTGACTTTC.

The CDR3 region is CASSPGRTSGQETQYF. CDR3 nucleotide sequence: TGCGCCAGCAGCCCAGGGAGGACTAGCGGGCAAGAGACCCAGTACTTC. V and J are TRBV4-1 and TRBJ2-5, with 11 bases aligning to TRBD2. V lost 4 bases, J lost 2 bases, and 6 bases stayed unmatched. This CDR3 is 16 amino acids long. Germline CDR1 reads MGHRA; CDR2 reads YSYEKL.

On this clone: The junction departs from germline at one end; a sequencing error may be responsible. The CDR3 coding sequence is TGCGCCAGCACTGAGTCCAGACAGGGGTTTTACTCTGGGGCCAACGTCCTGACTTTC. Encoded protein: CASTESRQGFYSGANVLTF. The chain has TRBV10-2 and TRBJ2-6; 8 positions match TRBD1. This CDR3 comprises 19 residues. CDR1 is WSHSY and CDR2 is SAAADI in the germline V gene.

The chain joins TRBV7-9 to TRBJ2-1; 8 bases are a match to TRBD2. Germline CDR1 is SEHNR and CDR2 is FQNEAQ (reference sequence). The CDR3 contains 13 residues. After removal of 1 base from V and 8 bases from J, the junction contained 1 base not matched to a gene. The CDR3 DNA follows: TGTGCCAGCAGCTTAGGGACTAGCTATGAGCAGTTCTTC. It is translated as CASSLGTSYEQFF.

The chain links TRBV5-4 to TRBJ1-1; D not certain. Trimming left V 0 bases short and J 1 base short, with 10 bases between. This CDR3 contains 15 residues. Germline CDR1 is SGHNT and CDR2 is YYREEE (reference sequence). The DNA of the CDR3 is TGTGCCAGCAGCTTGGCCGTAGGAGGGAACACTGAAGCTTTCTTT. This sequence encodes CASSLAVGGNTEAFF.

This clone was seen a few times. The chain combines TRBV2 with TRBJ1-4, with TRBD1 as a possible D gene (5 bases). The CDR3 spans 15 residues. The V end lost 2 bases, the J end lost 5 bases, and 12 bases lay between the germline ends. Per the germline V gene, CDR1 is SNHLY and CDR2 is FYNNEI. CDR3 in amino acids: CASSEPDSLNEKLFF. The CDR3 bases are TGTGCCAGCAGTGAACCTGACAGCCTGAATGAAAAACTGTTTTTT. Together with reference TRBV2 and TRBJ1-4, the CDR3 gives the full variable domain: EPEVTQTPSHQVTQMGQEVILRCVPISNHLYFYWYRQILGQKVEFLVSFYNNEISEKSEIFDDQFSVERPDGSNFTLKIRSTKLEDSAMYFCASSEPDSLNEKLFFGSGTQLSVL.

The J gene is TRBJ1-2, the V gene TRBV19, with D uncertain. The CDR3 has 11 amino acids. V was trimmed by 7 bases and J by 3 bases, leaving 6 bases between them. Per the germline V gene, CDR1 is LNHDA and CDR2 is SQIVND (reference sequence). The CDR3 DNA reads as TGTGCCAGTAATGCAGACTATGGCTACACCTTC. This codes for CASNADYGYTF.